This T cell receptor beta chain stems from a study of cytomegalovirus exposure and HLA in healthy donors. PCR amplification relied on 60 Vbeta primers (plus 13 Jbeta primers). Sequencing used immunoSEQ multiplex PCR; TCRdb keeps in-frame clones, though not all of them. The sample holds about 140,000 clones, roughly 80% seen once. The CDR3 spans 13 residues. From germline, CDR1 is SGHVS and CDR2 FNYEAQ. The V end lost 5 bases, the J end lost 5 bases, and 12 bases lay between the germline ends. The gene calls are TRBV7-6 and TRBJ1-1; D uncertain. This receptor was taken from a female donor in good health and CMV-seronegative. The sample taken for sequencing was PBMCs. The CDR3 sequence: CASSALGSTEAFF. DNA for the CDR3: TGTGCCAGCAGCGCCCTGGGGAGTACTGAAGCTTTCTTT.